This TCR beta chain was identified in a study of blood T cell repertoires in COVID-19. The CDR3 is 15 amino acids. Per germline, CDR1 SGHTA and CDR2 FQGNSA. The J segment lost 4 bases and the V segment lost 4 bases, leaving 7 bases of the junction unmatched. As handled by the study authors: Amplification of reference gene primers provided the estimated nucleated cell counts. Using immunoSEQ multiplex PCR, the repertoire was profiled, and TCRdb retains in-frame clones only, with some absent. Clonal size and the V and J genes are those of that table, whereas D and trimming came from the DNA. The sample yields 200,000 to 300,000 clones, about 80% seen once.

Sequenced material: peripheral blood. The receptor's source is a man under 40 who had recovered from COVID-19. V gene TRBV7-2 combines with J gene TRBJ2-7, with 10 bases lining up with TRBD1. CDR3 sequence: CASSSVGQGLYEQYF. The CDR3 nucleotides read TGTGCCAGCAGCTCAGTGGGACAGGGGTTGTACGAGCAGTACTTC. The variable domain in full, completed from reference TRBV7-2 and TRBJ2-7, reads GAGVSQSPSNKVTEKGKDVELRCDPISGHTALYWYRQSLGQGLEFLIYFQGNSAPDKSGLPSDRFSAERTGGSVSTLTIQRTQQEDSAVYLCASSSVGQGLYEQYFGPGTRLTVT.